The clone carrying this T cell receptor (beta chain) appeared many times. Its antigen remains unidentified. With 7 bases removed from V and 5 bases from J, the gap between germline ends came to 13 bases. Germline CDR1 DFQATT, CDR2 SNEGSKA (reference sequence). The CDR3 is 12 amino acids. This sample stems from a study of CD8 T cells in ankylosing spondylitis. Findings and caveats of the study: In ankylosing spondylitis patients, matched synovial fluid reportedly showed significant enrichment of disease-linked clones. Disease-linked clones were CD8+ and relatively rare in peripheral blood.

From the 5' RACE reads, TCRdb called clonotypes with MiXCR, one entry per CDR3 protein. The sample holds under 250,000 distinct CDR3 sequences; around 25% are singletons and the top ten take more than 6.5%. The chain has TRBV20-1 and TRBJ2-3; D is perhaps TRBD1 or TRBD2 (5 bases each). The sequence came from a male donor with ankylosing spondylitis or in good health (not recorded which). Sequencing input: blood, either unsorted or a sorted T cell fraction (not recorded which). CDR3 residues: CSGGKGQDTQYF. CDR3 coding DNA: TGCAGTGGGGGGAAGGGCCAAGATACGCAGTATTTT.